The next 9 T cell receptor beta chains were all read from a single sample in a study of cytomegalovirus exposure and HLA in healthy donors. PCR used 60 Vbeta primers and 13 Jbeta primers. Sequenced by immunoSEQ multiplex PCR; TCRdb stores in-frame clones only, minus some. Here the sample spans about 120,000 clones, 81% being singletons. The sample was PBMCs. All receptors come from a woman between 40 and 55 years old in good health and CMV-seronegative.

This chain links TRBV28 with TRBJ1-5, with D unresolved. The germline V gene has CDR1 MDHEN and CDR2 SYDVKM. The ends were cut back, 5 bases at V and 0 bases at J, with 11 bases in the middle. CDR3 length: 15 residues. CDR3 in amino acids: CASSRRGSSNQPQHF. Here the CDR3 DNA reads TGTGCCAGCAGTCGCCGTGGTAGTAGCAATCAGCCCCAGCATTTT. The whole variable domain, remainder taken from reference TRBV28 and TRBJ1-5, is DVKVTQSSRYLVKRTGEKVFLECVQDMDHENMFWYRQDPGLGLRLIYFSYDVKMKEKGDIPEGYSVSREKKERFSLILESASTNQTSMYLCASSRRGSSNQPQHFGDGTRLSIL.

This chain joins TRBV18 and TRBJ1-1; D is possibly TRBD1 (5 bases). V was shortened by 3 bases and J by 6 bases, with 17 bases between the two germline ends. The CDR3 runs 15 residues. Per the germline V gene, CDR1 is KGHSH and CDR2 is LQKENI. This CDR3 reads CASSPPAGLVSEAFF. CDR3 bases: TGTGCCAGCTCACCCCCCGCAGGGTTGGTATCTGAAGCTTTCTTT.

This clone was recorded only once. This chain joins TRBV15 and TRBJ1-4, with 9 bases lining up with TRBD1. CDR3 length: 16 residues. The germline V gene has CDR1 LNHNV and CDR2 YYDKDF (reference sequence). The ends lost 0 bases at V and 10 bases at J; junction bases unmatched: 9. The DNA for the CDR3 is TGTGCCACCAGCAGAGAAGATTCGGGACAGGGCGGAAAACTGTTTTTT. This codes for CATSREDSGQGGKLFF.

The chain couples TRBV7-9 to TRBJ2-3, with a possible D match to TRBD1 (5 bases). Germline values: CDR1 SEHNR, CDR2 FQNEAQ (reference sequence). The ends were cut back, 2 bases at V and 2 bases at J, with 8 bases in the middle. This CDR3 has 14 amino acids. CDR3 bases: TGTGCCAGCAGCTTATGGGGCCCCACAGATACGCAGTATTTT. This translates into CASSLWGPTDTQYF.

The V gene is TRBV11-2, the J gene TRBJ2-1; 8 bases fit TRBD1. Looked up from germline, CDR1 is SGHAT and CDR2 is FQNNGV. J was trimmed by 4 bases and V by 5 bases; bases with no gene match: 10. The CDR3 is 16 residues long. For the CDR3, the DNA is TGTGCCAGCAGCCACCCGGACAGGGAAAAGTACAATGAGCAGTTCTTC. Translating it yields CASSHPDREKYNEQFF.

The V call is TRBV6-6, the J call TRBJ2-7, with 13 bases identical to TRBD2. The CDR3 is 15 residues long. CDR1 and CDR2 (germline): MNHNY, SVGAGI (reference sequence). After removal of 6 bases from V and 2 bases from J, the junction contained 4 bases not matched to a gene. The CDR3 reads CASSPTSGGAYEQYF. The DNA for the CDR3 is TGTGCCAGCAGCCCAACTAGCGGGGGGGCCTACGAGCAGTACTTC.

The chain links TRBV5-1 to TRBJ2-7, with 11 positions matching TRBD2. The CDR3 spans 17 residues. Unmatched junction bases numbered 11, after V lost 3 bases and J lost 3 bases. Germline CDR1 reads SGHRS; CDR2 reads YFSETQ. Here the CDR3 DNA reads TGCGCCAGCAGCTCCTCGGGACTAGCGGATGAGGGCTACGAGCAGTACTTC. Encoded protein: CASSSSGLADEGYEQYF.

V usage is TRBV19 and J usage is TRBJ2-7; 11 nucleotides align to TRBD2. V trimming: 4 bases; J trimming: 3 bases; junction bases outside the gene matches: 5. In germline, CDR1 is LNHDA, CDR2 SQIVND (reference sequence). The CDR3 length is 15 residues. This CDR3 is CASSTGTSGIYEQYF. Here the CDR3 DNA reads TGTGCCAGTAGTACCGGGACTAGCGGTATCTACGAGCAGTACTTC.

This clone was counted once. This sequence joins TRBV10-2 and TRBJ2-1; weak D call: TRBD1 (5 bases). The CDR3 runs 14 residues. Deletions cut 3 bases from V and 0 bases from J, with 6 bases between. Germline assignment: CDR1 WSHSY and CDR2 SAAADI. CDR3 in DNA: TGCGCCAGCAGTGACAGGGACTCCTACAATGAGCAGTTCTTC. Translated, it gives CASSDRDSYNEQFF.